These 23 T cell receptor beta chains originate from one sample sequenced in a study of read filtering for tumor transcriptome and immune sequencing. Molecular barcoded adaptors covering alpha/delta and beta/gamma chains were used on 400 to 450 ng RNA. TCRdb recomputed calls from the reads with MiXCR, one row per CDR3 protein. This table holds 45,000 to 55,000 distinct CDR3 sequences, over 9.5% found once. Sequenced sample: a population of CD138-negative cells sorted from bone marrow. The receptors come from a donor at least 40 years old with multiple myeloma.

In this sample, this clonotype turned up many times. The chain is built from TRBV3-1 and TRBJ2-7, with D perhaps given as TRBD1 or TRBD2 (5 bases each). The CDR3 consists of 14 residues. V was shortened by 4 bases and J by 0 bases, with 10 bases between the two germline ends. In germline, CDR1 is LGHDT, CDR2 YNNKEL (reference sequence). The CDR3 DNA sequence: TGTGCCAGCAGCCCGGGACGGAGCTCCTACGAGCAGTACTTC. Amino acids: CASSPGRSSYEQYF.

The rearrangement joins TRBV29-1 to TRBJ2-5; perhaps TRBD1 as D (6 bases). Germline loops: CDR1 SQVTM, CDR2 ANQGSEA. Deletions cut 5 bases from V and 1 base from J, with 14 bases between. CDR3 size: 14 residues. CDR3 protein: CSVLSDRPQETQYF. For the CDR3, the DNA is TGCAGCGTTCTGAGCGACAGGCCCCAAGAGACCCAGTACTTC. The variable domain in full, completed from reference TRBV29-1 and TRBJ2-5, reads SAVISQKPSRDICQRGTSLTIQCQVDSQVTMMFWYRQQPGQSLTLIATANQGSEATYESGFVIDKFPISRPNLTFSTLTVSNMSPEDSSIYLCSVLSDRPQETQYFGPGTRLLVL.

The CDR3 DNA reads as TGTGCCAGCAGCTGGGACTTAAACACCGGGGAGCTGTTTTTT. It codes for CASSWDLNTGELFF. This chain joins TRBV2 and TRBJ2-2; TRBD2 is a possible D gene (6 bases). The CDR3 runs to 14 residues. The V and J ends lost 6 bases and 2 bases respectively, with 10 bases between them. Germline values: CDR1 SNHLY, CDR2 FYNNEI.

This clonotype was recorded at least ten times. This chain uses TRBV5-1 with TRBJ2-3; 7 bases are a match to TRBD2. V dropped 3 bases and J dropped 5; count of bases not matched to a gene: 12. Germline V CDR1 and CDR2: SGHRS, YFSETQ. This CDR3 region has 16 residues. In nucleotides, the CDR3 is TGCGCCAGCAGCTCCAATGGCGGGAGCACCGGAGATACGCAGTATTTT. Translation gives CASSSNGGSTGDTQYF.

This clonotype was seen many times. The V and J genes are TRBV12-3 or TRBV12-4 and TRBJ2-7; 8 nucleotides align to TRBD1. This CDR3 has 12 amino acids. J gave up 5 bases and V 6 bases, and 3 bases lay outside the gene matches. The CDR3 region is CASSRDRNEQYF. The CDR3 DNA reads as TGTGCCAGCAGCCGGGACAGGAACGAGCAGTACTTC.

This clonotype has a count of ten or more. This chain uses TRBV11-2 with TRBJ2-7; the D gene is possibly TRBD1 (6 bases). The ends were cut back, 6 bases at V and 2 bases at J, with 14 bases in the middle. There are 14 residues in the CDR3. CDR1 and CDR2 from the germline V gene are SGHAT and FQNNGV. CDR3 DNA sequence: TGTGCCAGCAGACGGACAGACACCACCTACGAGCAGTACTTC. This codes for CASRRTDTTYEQYF.

This clonotype turned up a few times. This chain uses TRBV3-1 with TRBJ1-1; D is undetermined. Germline CDR1 and CDR2: LGHDT and YNNKEL (reference sequence). Trimming took 1 base from V and 10 from J, leaving 13 bases between them. This CDR3 has 13 residues. The CDR3 nucleotides read TGTGCCAGCAGCCAAGGTCTGGAAAGGCGAGCTTTCTTT. Translating it yields CASSQGLERRAFF.

To note about this clonotype: A much larger clone differs from this one at a single base, so this may be a read error. The chain combines TRBV29-1 with TRBJ1-5, with TRBD1 identical over 10 bases. J lost 5 bases, V lost 5 bases, and 6 bases had no gene match. Germline loops: CDR1 SQVTM, CDR2 ANQGSEA. The CDR3 runs 14 residues. This CDR3 is CSVNTGTGDQPQHF. CDR3 nucleotides: TGCAGCGTTAATACCGGGACAGGGGATCAGCCCCAGCATTTT.

This clonotype was recorded at least ten times. The V call is TRBV2, the J call TRBJ2-3; 14 bases line up with TRBD2. V gave up 7 bases and J gave up 4 bases; unmatched junction bases: 4. Germline assignment: CDR1 SNHLY and CDR2 FYNNEI. CDR3 length: 15 amino acids. Here the CDR3 reads CASKGTSGSPDTQYF. CDR3 sequence (DNA): TGTGCCAGCAAGGGGACTAGCGGGAGCCCAGATACGCAGTATTTT.

This clonotype occurred many times. The V call is TRBV4-3, the J call TRBJ2-1; 9 bases fit TRBD1. This CDR3 has 16 amino acids. The V gene end was trimmed by 5 bases and the J gene end by 3 bases; junction bases not matched to a gene: 8. Germline-derived CDR1 and CDR2 are LGHNA and YSLEER. CDR3 DNA sequence: TGCGCCAGCAGCGTTCAGGGACAGGGTTACTACAATGAGCAGTTCTTC. Protein product: CASSVQGQGYYNEQFF.

This clonotype was recorded a few times. CDR3 coding DNA: TGTGCCAGCAGCGTAGGGGAAACTGAAGCTTTCTTT. It codes for CASSVGETEAFF. The V and J genes are TRBV9 and TRBJ1-1, with D unclear. CDR1 and CDR2 (germline): SGDLS, YYNGEE. Trimming removed 0 bases from V and 5 bases from J, with 5 bases in between. The CDR3 has 12 residues.

CDR3 loop: CASSRRPGQGAFGNQPQHF. The CDR3 nucleotides read TGTGCCAGCAGTCGTCGACCGGGACAGGGGGCATTTGGCAATCAGCCCCAGCATTTT. The chain has TRBV28 and TRBJ1-5; TRBD1 matches 12 bases. The germline V gene has CDR1 MDHEN and CDR2 SYDVKM. The CDR3 is made up of 19 amino acids. V trimming: 5 bases; J trimming: 2 bases; junction bases outside the gene matches: 13. The full variable domain, rest sourced from reference TRBV28 and TRBJ1-5, is DVKVTQSSRYLVKRTGEKVFLECVQDMDHENMFWYRQDPGLGLRLIYFSYDVKMKEKGDIPEGYSVSREKKERFSLILESASTNQTSMYLCASSRRPGQGAFGNQPQHFGDGTRLSIL.

This clonotype was picked up many times. The chain carries TRBV5-1 and TRBJ1-1, with TRBD1 matching over 10 bases. Unmatched junction bases numbered 7, after V lost 4 bases and J lost 4 bases. Germline V CDR1 and CDR2: SGHRS, YFSETQ. The CDR3 spans 15 residues. CDR3 bases: TGCGCCAGCAGCAAGCCGACAGGGGGCCTCACTGAAGCTTTCTTT. Translating gives CASSKPTGGLTEAFF.

This clonotype was seen repeatedly, ten times or more. The gene calls are TRBV29-1 and TRBJ2-5, with TRBD2 matching over 8 bases. This CDR3 spans 15 amino acids. The V and J ends lost 6 bases and 2 bases, in that order; junction bases with no gene match: 11. CDR1 and CDR2 from the germline V gene are SQVTM and ANQGSEA. In nucleotides, the CDR3 is TGCAGCGTCGCCTTTCGGGGCGGGAGGCAAGAGACCCAGTACTTC. Translating it yields CSVAFRGGRQETQYF. The full variable domain, rest sourced from reference TRBV29-1 and TRBJ2-5, is SAVISQKPSRDICQRGTSLTIQCQVDSQVTMMFWYRQQPGQSLTLIATANQGSEATYESGFVIDKFPISRPNLTFSTLTVSNMSPEDSSIYLCSVAFRGGRQETQYFGPGTRLLVL.

This clonotype came up many times. This rearrangement joins TRBV10-3 to TRBJ2-7, with 8 bases identical to TRBD2. Germline V gives CDR1 ENHRY, CDR2 SYGVKD. CDR3 size: 14 residues. Losses at the gene ends were 6 bases for V and 3 bases for J; bases not matched to a gene: 7. Here the CDR3 reads CAISPGGMIYEQYF. The CDR3 region has the DNA TGTGCCATCAGCCCGGGGGGGATGATCTACGAGCAGTACTTC.

In its sample, this clonotype was seen many times. The genes are TRBV18 and TRBJ2-6, with 11 bases that match TRBD1. Per the germline V gene, CDR1 is KGHSH and CDR2 is LQKENI. V was pared by 0 bases and J by 0 bases, with 4 bases of the junction left unmatched. The CDR3 consists of 19 residues. The CDR3 nucleotides are TGTGCCAGCTCACCACCGGGACAGGGGGGGAGCTCTGGGGCCAACGTCCTGACTTTC. Translated, it gives CASSPPGQGGSSGANVLTF.

This clonotype was detected only a few times. This likely came from a read error, as a far larger clone is one base away. This sequence joins TRBV11-1 and TRBJ2-1; D is unresolved. The CDR3 has 14 amino acids. From germline, CDR1 is SGHAT and CDR2 FQDESV (reference sequence). CDR3 nucleotide sequence: TGTGCCAGCAGCCCCCGGATCAACTACAATGCGCAGTTCTTC. This gives the protein CASSPRINYNAQFF.

This clonotype was counted at least ten times. The chain couples TRBV7-6 to TRBJ1-5; D not certain. Germline lookup yields CDR1 SGHVS and CDR2 FNYEAQ. This CDR3 contains 12 residues. V was cut by 5 bases and J by 9 bases, with 11 bases left in between. The CDR3 region is CASSQLGRPQHF. In DNA, the CDR3 is TGTGCCAGCAGCCAACTGGGTCGGCCCCAGCATTTT.

In this sample, this clonotype turned up once. A much larger clone lies a single base off, so this may be a read error. The chain couples TRBV7-3 to TRBJ2-3, with D possibly being TRBD1 or TRBD2 (5 bases each). Germline CDR1 SGHTA, CDR2 FQGTGA. The CDR3 totals 15 residues. Here the CDR3 DNA reads TGTGTCAGCAGCTTGTCGGGGACCGGCACAGATACGCAGTATTTT. Protein sequence: CVSSLSGTGTDTQYF. Drawing the rest from reference TRBV7-3 and TRBJ2-3, the complete variable domain is GAGVSQTPSNKVTEKGKYVELRCDPISGHTALYWYRQSLGQGPEFLIYFQGTGAADDSGLPNDRFFAVRPEGSVSTLKIQRTERGDSAVYLCVSSLSGTGTDTQYFGPGTRLTVL.

Regarding this clonotype: The junction departs from germline at one end; a sequencing error may be responsible. CDR3 in amino acids: CRGAEAERRNEPFF. The CDR3 nucleotides are TGCAGGGGGGCTGAGGCGGAGAGGAGGAATGAGCCGTTCTTC. V gene TRBV20-1 combines with J gene TRBJ2-1, with a possible D match to TRBD1 (6 bases). Germline CDR1 is DFQATT and CDR2 is SNEGSKA (reference sequence). The CDR3 spans 14 residues.

Only a few counts were recorded for this clonotype. One junction end does not reproduce the germline sequence, and a read error may be involved. This chain uses TRBV3-1 with TRBJ2-7; TRBD2 matches at 7 bases. CDR1 and CDR2 from the germline V gene are LGHDT and YNNKEL (reference sequence). CDR3 length: 13 residues. CDR3: CVSSGLGPGEQYF. In DNA, the CDR3 is TGTGTCAGCAGCGGACTAGGCCCAGGCGAGCAGTACTTC.

Many counts were recorded for this clonotype. Germline and junction disagree at one end, which may indicate a read error. The V call is TRBV7-7, the J call TRBJ1-1; D not certain. The CDR3 is made up of 14 amino acids. CDR1 and CDR2 (germline): SSHAT, FNYEAQ (reference sequence). The CDR3 protein is CASSLFSFGTEAFF. In DNA form, the CDR3 reads TGTGCTAGCAGCTTATTTTCCTTTGGCACTGAAGCTTTCTTT.

As for this clonotype: This may arise from a read error, as a much more abundant clone is one base away. The conserved closing phenylalanine or tryptophan is absent in this CDR3, likely reflecting a read error. The chain joins TRBV4-1 to TRBJ1-1, with TRBD1 matching 7 bases. The ends lost 1 base at V and 1 base at J; junction bases unmatched: 0. The CDR3 runs 14 residues. In germline, CDR1 is MGHRA, CDR2 YSYEKL. This chain's CDR3 is CASSQGQGNTEAFS. CDR3 nucleotides: TGCGCCAGCAGCCAAGGACAGGGGAACACTGAAGCTTTCTCT.